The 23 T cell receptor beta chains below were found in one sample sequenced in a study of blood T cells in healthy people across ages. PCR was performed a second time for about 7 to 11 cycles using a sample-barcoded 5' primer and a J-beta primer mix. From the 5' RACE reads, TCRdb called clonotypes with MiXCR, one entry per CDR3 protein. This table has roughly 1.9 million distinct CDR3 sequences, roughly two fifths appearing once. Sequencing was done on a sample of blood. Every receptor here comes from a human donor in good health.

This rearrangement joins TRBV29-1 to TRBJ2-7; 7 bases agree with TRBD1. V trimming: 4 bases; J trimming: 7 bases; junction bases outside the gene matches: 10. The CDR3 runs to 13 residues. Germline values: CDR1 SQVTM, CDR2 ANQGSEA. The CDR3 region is CSVGLTGATEQYF. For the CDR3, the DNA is TGCAGCGTTGGACTCACAGGGGCGACTGAGCAGTACTTC.

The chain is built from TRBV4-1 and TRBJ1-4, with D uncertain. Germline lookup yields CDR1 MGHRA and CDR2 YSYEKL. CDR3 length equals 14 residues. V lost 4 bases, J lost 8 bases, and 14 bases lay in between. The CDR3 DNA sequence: TGCGCCAGCAGCCGCGGTCATTTTCGGGAAAAACTGTTTTTT. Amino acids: CASSRGHFREKLFF.

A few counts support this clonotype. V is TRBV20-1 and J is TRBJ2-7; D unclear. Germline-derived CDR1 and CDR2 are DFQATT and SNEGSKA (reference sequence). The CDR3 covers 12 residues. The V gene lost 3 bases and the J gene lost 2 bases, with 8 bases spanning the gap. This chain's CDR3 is CSASNSPYEQYF. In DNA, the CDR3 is TGCAGTGCTAGCAACAGTCCCTACGAGCAGTACTTC.

The CDR3 DNA reads TGTGCCAGCAGCGTACCTTGGACGGGACAGGGAGAGACCCAGTTCTTC. This codes for CASSVPWTGQGETQFF. The chain links TRBV7-9 to TRBJ2-1, with 9 bases that match TRBD1. CDR3 length: 16 residues. Germline V gene sequence: CDR1 SEHNR, CDR2 FQNEAQ (reference sequence). The ends lost 5 bases at V and 13 bases at J; junction bases unmatched: 18.

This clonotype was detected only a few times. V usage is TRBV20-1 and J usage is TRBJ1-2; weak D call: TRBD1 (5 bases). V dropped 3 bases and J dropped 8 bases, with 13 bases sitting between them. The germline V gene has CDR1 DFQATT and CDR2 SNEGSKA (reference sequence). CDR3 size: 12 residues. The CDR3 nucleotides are TGCAGTGCTAGGTGGGGGGATCAAGGCTACACCTTC. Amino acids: CSARWGDQGYTF.

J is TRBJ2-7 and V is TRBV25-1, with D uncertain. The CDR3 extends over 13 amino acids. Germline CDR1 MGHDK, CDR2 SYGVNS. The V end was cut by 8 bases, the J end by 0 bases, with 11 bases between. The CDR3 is CASSRSASYEQYF. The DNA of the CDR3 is TGTGCCAGCTCCCGATCTGCCTCCTACGAGCAGTACTTC.

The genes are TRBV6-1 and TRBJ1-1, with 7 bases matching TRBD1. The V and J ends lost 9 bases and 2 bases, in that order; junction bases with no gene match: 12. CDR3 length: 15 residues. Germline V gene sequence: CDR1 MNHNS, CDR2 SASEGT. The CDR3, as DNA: TGTGCCAGTCTTCGACAGGGCGTCGAAAACACTGAAGCTTTCTTT. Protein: CASLRQGVENTEAFF.

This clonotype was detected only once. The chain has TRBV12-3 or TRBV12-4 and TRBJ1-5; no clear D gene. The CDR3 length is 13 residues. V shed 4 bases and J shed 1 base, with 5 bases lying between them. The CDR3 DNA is TGTGCCAGCAGTTCCGCCAGCAATCAGCCCCAGCATTTT. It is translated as CASSSASNQPQHF.

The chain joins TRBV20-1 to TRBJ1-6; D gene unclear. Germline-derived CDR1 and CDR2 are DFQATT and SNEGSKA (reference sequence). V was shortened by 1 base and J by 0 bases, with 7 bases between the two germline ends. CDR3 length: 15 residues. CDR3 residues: CSARGISSYNSPLHF. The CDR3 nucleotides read TGCAGTGCTAGAGGGATCAGCTCCTATAATTCACCCCTCCACTTT.

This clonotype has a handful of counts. The CDR3 DNA follows: TGTGCCAGCAGGGACAGGGGCCGATATGGCTACACCTTC. As protein: CASRDRGRYGYTF. This sequence joins TRBV28 and TRBJ1-2; 9 bases match TRBD1. Per germline, CDR1 MDHEN and CDR2 SYDVKM. The CDR3 sequence is 13 residues long. V dropped 6 bases and J dropped 5; count of bases not matched to a gene: 4.

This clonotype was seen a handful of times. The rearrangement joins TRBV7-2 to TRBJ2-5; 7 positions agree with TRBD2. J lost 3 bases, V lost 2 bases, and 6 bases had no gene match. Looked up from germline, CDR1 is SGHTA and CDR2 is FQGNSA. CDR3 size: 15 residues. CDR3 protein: CASSLNPLAEETQYF. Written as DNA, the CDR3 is TGTGCCAGCAGCTTAAACCCCCTAGCGGAAGAGACCCAGTACTTC.

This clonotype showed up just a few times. The CDR3 sequence: CSASGRGPYEQYF. The CDR3, as DNA: TGCAGTGCTAGCGGTAGGGGCCCCTACGAGCAGTACTTC. V gene TRBV20-1 combines with J gene TRBJ2-7; maybe TRBD1 (5 bases). The ends were cut back, 3 bases at V and 2 bases at J, with 11 bases in the middle. This CDR3 comprises 13 residues. Germline CDR1 is DFQATT and CDR2 is SNEGSKA (reference sequence).

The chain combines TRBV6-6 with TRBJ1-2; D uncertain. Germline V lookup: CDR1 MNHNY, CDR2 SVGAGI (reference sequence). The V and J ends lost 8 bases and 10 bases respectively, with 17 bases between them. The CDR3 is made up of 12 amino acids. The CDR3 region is CASREIVSDYTF. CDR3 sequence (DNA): TGTGCCAGCCGGGAGATCGTGTCGGACTACACCTTC.

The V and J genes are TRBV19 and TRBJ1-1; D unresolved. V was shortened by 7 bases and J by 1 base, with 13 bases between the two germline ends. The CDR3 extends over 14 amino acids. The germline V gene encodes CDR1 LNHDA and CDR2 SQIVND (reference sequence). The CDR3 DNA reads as TGTGCCAGTATTGACTCAACACAGAACACTGAAGCTTTCTTT. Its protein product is CASIDSTQNTEAFF. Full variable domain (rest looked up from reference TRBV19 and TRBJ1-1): DGGITQSPKYLFRKEGQNVTLSCEQNLNHDAMYWYRQDPGQGLRLIYYSQIVNDFQKGDIAEGYSVSREKKESFPLTVTSAQKNPTAFYLCASIDSTQNTEAFFGQGTRLTVV.

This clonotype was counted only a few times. Here the CDR3 DNA reads TGTGCCAGCAGCTACCGACTAACGGCTAACTATGGCTACACCTTC. It codes for CASSYRLTANYGYTF. The chain recombines TRBV5-6 with TRBJ1-2; D is unclear. The CDR3 contains 15 residues. V lost 3 bases, J lost 0 bases, and 12 bases lay in between. CDR1 is SGHDT, CDR2 YYEEEE, per germline.

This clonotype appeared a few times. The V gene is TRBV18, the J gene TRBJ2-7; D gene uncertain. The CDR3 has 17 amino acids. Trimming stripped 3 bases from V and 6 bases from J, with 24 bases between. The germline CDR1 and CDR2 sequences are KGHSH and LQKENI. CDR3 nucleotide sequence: TGTGCCAGCTCACCGTTATCTTCAGGTTCCCGGGCGCCCGAGCAGTACTTC. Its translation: CASSPLSSGSRAPEQYF.

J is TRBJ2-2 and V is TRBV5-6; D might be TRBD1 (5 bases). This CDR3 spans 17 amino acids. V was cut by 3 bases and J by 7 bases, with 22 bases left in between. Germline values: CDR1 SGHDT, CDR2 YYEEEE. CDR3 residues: CASSSQTEYPYGGELFF. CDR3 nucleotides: TGTGCCAGCAGCTCACAGACAGAATACCCATACGGCGGGGAGCTGTTTTTT.

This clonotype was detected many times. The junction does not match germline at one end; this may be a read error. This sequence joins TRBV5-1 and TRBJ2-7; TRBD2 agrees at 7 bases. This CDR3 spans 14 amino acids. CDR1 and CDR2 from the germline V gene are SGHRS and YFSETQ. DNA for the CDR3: TGTGCCAGCAGCTTGGGCGGGGGTACCTACGAGCAGTACTTC. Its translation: CASSLGGGTYEQYF.

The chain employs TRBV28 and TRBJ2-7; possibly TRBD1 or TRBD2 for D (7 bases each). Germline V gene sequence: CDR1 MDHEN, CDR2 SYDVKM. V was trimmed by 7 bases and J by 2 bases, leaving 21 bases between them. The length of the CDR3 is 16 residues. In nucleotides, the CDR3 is TGTGCCAGCACTACCTCAGGGGAGGGGGCCGCCTACGAGCAGTACTTC. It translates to CASTTSGEGAAYEQYF.

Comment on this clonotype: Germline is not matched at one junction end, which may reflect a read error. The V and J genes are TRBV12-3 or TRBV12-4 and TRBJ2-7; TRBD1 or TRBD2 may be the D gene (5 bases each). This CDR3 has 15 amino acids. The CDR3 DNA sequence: TGTGCCAGCAGCAAACGGGACGCCGCAGGGTACGAGCGGTACTTC. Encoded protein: CASSKRDAAGYERYF.

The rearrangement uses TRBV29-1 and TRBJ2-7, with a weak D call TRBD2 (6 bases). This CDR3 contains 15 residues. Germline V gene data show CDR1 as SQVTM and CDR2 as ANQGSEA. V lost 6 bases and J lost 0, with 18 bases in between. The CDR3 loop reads CSVNLGGTSSYEQYF. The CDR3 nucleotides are TGCAGCGTCAATTTAGGAGGGACTTCCTCCTACGAGCAGTACTTC.

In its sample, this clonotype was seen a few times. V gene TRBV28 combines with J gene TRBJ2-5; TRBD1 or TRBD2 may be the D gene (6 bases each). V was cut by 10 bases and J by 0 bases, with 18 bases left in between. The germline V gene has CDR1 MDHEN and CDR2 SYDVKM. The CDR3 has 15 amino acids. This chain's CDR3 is CATSPRGGYQETQYF. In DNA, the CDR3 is TGTGCCACCTCACCCAGAGGGGGGTACCAAGAGACCCAGTACTTC.

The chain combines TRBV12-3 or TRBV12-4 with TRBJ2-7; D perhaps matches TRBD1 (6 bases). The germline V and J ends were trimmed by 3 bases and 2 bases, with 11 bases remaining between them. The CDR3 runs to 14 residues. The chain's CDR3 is CASSFKGHPYEQYF. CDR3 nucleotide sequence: TGTGCCAGCAGTTTTAAGGGACATCCCTACGAGCAGTACTTC.